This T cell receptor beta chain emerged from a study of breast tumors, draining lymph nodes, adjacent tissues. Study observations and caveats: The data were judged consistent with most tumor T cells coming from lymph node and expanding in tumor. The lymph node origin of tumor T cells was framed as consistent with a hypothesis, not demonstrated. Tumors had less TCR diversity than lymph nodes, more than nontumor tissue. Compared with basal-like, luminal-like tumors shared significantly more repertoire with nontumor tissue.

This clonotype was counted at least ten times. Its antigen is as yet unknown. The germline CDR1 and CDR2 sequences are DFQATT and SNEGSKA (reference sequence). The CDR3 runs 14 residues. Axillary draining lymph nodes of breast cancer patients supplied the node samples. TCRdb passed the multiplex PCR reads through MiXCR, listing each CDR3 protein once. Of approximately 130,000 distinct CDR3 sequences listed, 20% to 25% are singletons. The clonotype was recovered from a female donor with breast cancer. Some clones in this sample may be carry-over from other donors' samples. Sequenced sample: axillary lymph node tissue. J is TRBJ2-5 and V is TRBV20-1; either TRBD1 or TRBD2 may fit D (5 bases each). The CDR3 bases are TGCAGCGACGGGGCGTTGGGGGACCAAGAGACCCAGTACTTC. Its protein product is CSDGALGDQETQYF.